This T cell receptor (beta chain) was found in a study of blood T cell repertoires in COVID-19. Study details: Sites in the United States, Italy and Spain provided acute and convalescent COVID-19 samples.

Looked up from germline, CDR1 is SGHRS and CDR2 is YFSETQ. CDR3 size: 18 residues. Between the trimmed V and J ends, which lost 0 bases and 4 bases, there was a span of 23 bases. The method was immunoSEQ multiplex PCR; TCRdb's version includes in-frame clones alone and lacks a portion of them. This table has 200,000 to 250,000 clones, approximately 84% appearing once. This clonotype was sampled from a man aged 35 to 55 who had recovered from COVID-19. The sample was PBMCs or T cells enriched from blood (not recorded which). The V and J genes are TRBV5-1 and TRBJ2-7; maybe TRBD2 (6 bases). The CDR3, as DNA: TGCGCCAGCAGCTTGGAACTAGCCCACAGCCTGACCGCATACGAGCAGTACTTC. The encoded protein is CASSLELAHSLTAYEQYF.